A selection of T cell receptor beta chains follows, all from one sample in a study of tumor-infiltrating lymphocytes in oesophageal squamous cell carcinoma. TCRdb re-called the PCR reads with MiXCR, one entry per CDR3 protein. The sample contains over 15,000 distinct CDR3 sequences, 30% to 50% of which appear only once. Sequenced input: blood. Source of these receptors: a male donor with esophageal squamous cell carcinoma. CDR3s include the opening cysteine and the closing phenylalanine or tryptophan.

>TRBV2
CASSEARWYEQYF
>TRBV27
CASGTGTSEPYF
>TRBV5-6
CASSFIPANTGELFF
>TRBV7-2
CASSYPFGHHSGANVLTF
>TRBV7-6
CASSWGQGQPQHF
>TRBV7-5
CTSVPDPRRAGELFF
>TRBV6-2/TRBV6-3
CASRDNGYTF
>TRBV10-3
CAIGPAPDTQYF
>TRBV7-3
CASSSGLAGGHYEQFF
>TRBV12-3/TRBV12-4
CASTPTGGNTEAFF
>TRBV7-2
CASSARPLRTDTQYF
>TRBV6-1
CASSERFQTQYF
>TRBV24-1
CATTRQGGTKNIQYF
>TRBV29-1
CSVDSLLAGNRETQYF
>TRBV7-9
CASRAGQTNYGYTF
>TRBV7-8
CASGVGLYNSPLHF
>TRBV19
CASSPLGQHTGELFF